The clone carrying this T cell receptor beta chain has more than one count but fewer than ten. This sample was taken from a study of blood T cell repertoires in COVID-19. The CDR3 covers 15 residues. Germline V lookup: CDR1 SEHNR, CDR2 FQNEAQ (reference sequence). Trimming left V 4 bases short and J 6 bases short, with 15 bases between. Repertoires were generated with immunoSEQ multiplex PCR, while TCRdb's copy carries only in-frame clones and drops some. The sample includes under 300,000 clones, 85% to 90% of them seen just once. The rearrangement joins TRBV7-9 to TRBJ2-2; a possible D gene is TRBD1 (7 bases). Material for sequencing was PBMCs or T cells enriched from blood (not recorded which). This TCR came from a woman aged 18-29 years who had recovered from COVID-19. Here the CDR3 reads CASSYRGGNAGELFF. CDR3 DNA sequence: TGTGCCAGCAGCTACAGGGGAGGTAACGCCGGGGAGCTGTTTTTT.